This T cell receptor (beta chain) stems from a study of cytomegalovirus exposure and HLA in healthy donors. The study ran its PCR with 60 Vbeta and 13 Jbeta primers. Sequencing used immunoSEQ multiplex PCR; TCRdb keeps in-frame clones, though not all of them. The sample has 150,000 to 200,000 clones, about 75% seen once. From germline, CDR1 is MNHNS and CDR2 SASEGT. The CDR3 length is 14 residues. V was cut by 7 bases and J by 3 bases, with 12 bases left in between. The material sequenced was PBMCs. The TCR comes from a male donor in good health and CMV-seropositive. The chain uses TRBV6-1 and TRBJ2-2; no reliable D call. The CDR3 nucleotides are TGTGCCAGCAAACCGAGACTTTACACCGGGGAGCTGTTTTTT. Its translation: CASKPRLYTGELFF.